The TCR beta chain described here comes from a study of blood T cell repertoires in COVID-19. The overall study: COVID-19 samples, acute and convalescent, were from the United States, Italy and Spain.

The germline V gene encodes CDR1 SGHAT and CDR2 FQDESV (reference sequence). The CDR3 extends over 15 amino acids. Trimming stripped 3 bases from V and 2 bases from J, with 14 bases between. Original handling: From reference gene primer amplification, estimates of nucleated cell counts were derived. The method was immunoSEQ multiplex PCR; TCRdb's version includes in-frame clones alone and lacks a portion of them. That table furnishes V, J and clone size, whereas the DNA furnished D and trimming. The sample gives over 120,000 clones, approximately 91% of which show up once; 1.5% to 2% is in the top ten.

Sequenced input: peripheral blood. The TCR comes from a man between 65 and 80 years old with acute or convalescent COVID-19. The rearrangement joins TRBV11-1 to TRBJ2-7, with D possibly being TRBD1 (5 bases). This CDR3 reads CASSFQGIPTYEQYF. The CDR3 nucleotides read TGTGCCAGCAGCTTTCAGGGAATACCTACCTACGAGCAGTACTTC.